One T cell receptor (beta chain) is described in this entry. There is no known antigen for this receptor. Base-call qualities are not available, and no considerably larger clone is one nucleotide away. This record belongs to a study of T-cell memory formation after mild COVID-19 (dated by TCRdb to the early 2020s). For context, the study as a whole: TCR sequence clusters from the two donors were found to be largely donor specific. Two young, previously healthy adult volunteers, one female and one male, were included in the cohort. In a couple of donors, T-cell clones that expanded and contracted after mild COVID-19 were followed by sequencing TCRalpha and TCRbeta repertoires longitudinally.

TCRdb records Illumina NovaSeq 6000 as the sequencer. TCRalpha and TCRbeta cDNA libraries were built by 5'RACE with constant-segment primers, adding sample barcodes and unique molecular identifiers. RNA was extracted from every sample with Trizol reagent. Libraries were amplified in two PCR steps, with a second sample barcode and Illumina TruSeq adapters added in the second step. Libraries were sequenced on an Illumina NovaSeq with 2 x 150 bp paired-end reads. As for the original processing: Demultiplexing of reads and collapsing into UMI-guided consensus sequences were performed with migec v1.2.7. Using mixcr v2.1.11, UMI consensuses were aligned to TRA and TRB V and J templates and then assembled into clonotypes. A clonotype was counted as expanded or contracted only when both edgeR and NoisET called the clonotype significant, with the noise models trained on biological replicates. For edgeR calls, the thresholds were a false discovery rate-adjusted p below 0.01 and a log2 fold-change of 1. As an exploratory analysis of dynamics, max-normalized trajectories of the 1000 most abundant clonotypes were examined by PCA with hierarchical clustering. Each responding clone was given a CD4 or CD8 phenotype based on the CD4+ and CD8+ repertoires, which had been sequenced separately. TCRdb passed the public sequencing reads through fastp at Q25 and MiXCR, retaining productive beta sequences. Every distinct CDR3 protein forms one entry, paired with its most common genes and DNA. The authors' filters were not applied to this entry. For this sample there are approximately 390,000 distinct CDR3 sequences; 16% appear just once. Jointly, the top ten make up roughly 21% of the sample.

Ficoll-Paque density gradient centrifugation was the method used to isolate PBMCs. CDR1 and CDR2, looked up from the germline V gene, are MNHEY and SVGEGT. At the junction V is shortened by 4 bases and J by 6 bases, with 10 bases in between. The CDR3, cysteine through phenylalanine, is 12 amino acids long. Of all the DNA, just the CDR3 is kept, 36 bases in frame from base 1. On the study overall, not on this receptor specifically: The study covered only a couple of mild cases, and larger cohorts including severe cases with pre-infection samples were considered necessary. The detection of some responding clones in pre-infection memory suggests that pre-existing cross-reactive memory T cells joined the SARS-CoV-2 response. Contracting CD4+ clones turned up mainly in the CM and EM memory subsets, whereas EMRA was where CD8+ clones were enriched. The second-wave clones that peaked on day 37 were not confirmed to be SARS-CoV-2 specific. Balanced CD4/CD8 phenotypes were observed for clones contracting from day 15 to 85, whereas a bias towards CD4+ was observed for a second wave of clones expanding from day 15 to 37.

Material: PBMCs or a T cell subset sorted from them (not recorded which). The chain employs TRBV6-2 or TRBV6-3 and TRBJ2-7, with the D gene not clear enough to name. The clonotype originates from a man aged 18 to 35 who had mild COVID-19 (a few samples of this study predate the infection). The sample titles of this study are shuffled in the database, so cell type and time point are left out; the donor was told from shared clones. The DNA sequence follows: TGTGCCAGCAGTTCCTCCCACGTCGAGCAGTACTTC. Translated, it gives CASSSSHVEQYF.